The text below deals with one TCR beta chain. As yet, its antigen is unknown. These data are taken from a study of T-cell memory formation after mild COVID-19. Study conclusions and caveats: CM and EM subsets held most contracting CD4+ clones; EMRA held CD8+ ones.

Trimming removed 8 bases at V and 2 bases at J, with 17 bases between. The CDR3 contains 15 residues. Germline CDR1 is SGHVS and CDR2 is FQNEAQ. TCRdb processed the 5' RACE reads anew with MiXCR; each CDR3 protein has one entry. The sample holds more than 450,000 distinct CDR3 sequences, about a sixth seen once. The clonotype originates from an adult woman who had mild COVID-19 (a few samples of this study predate the infection). Cell type and time point are not known. Source material: PBMCs or a T cell subset sorted from them (not recorded which). This rearrangement joins TRBV7-8 to TRBJ2-3, with a tentative D call TRBD2 (6 bases). CDR3 DNA sequence: TGTGCCAGCCTCGGACCCGGGAGCCTCACAGATACGCAGTATTTT. As protein: CASLGPGSLTDTQYF. Drawing the rest from reference TRBV7-8 and TRBJ2-3, the complete variable domain is GAGVSQSPRYKVAKRGQDVALRCDPISGHVSLFWYQQALGQGPEFLTYFQNEAQLDKSGLPSDRFFAERPEGSVSTLKIQRTQQEDSAVYLCASLGPGSLTDTQYFGPGTRLTVL.